These 27 T cell receptor beta chains were all obtained from the same sample, sequenced in a study of cytomegalovirus exposure and HLA in healthy donors. This PCR relied on a set of 60 Vbeta primers and 13 Jbeta primers. Clones were sequenced by immunoSEQ multiplex PCR, and TCRdb holds only the in-frame ones, with some missing. The top ten clones hold 4% to 5% of a sample with approximately 150,000 clones, 65% to 80% of them seen once. The sequencing sample was made of PBMCs. Every receptor here comes from a man between 18 and 35 years old in good health and CMV-seropositive.

The chain combines TRBV6-1 with TRBJ1-1; a weak D match, TRBD1 (6 bases). Trimming removed 8 bases at V and 4 bases at J, with 17 bases between. CDR3 length equals 14 residues. CDR1 MNHNS and CDR2 SASEGT come from the germline V gene. CDR3 sequence: CASGGHSRGTEAFF. DNA of the CDR3: TGTGCCAGCGGGGGACACTCGAGGGGCACTGAAGCTTTCTTT.

V gene TRBV6-6 combines with J gene TRBJ2-1; 7 bases map to TRBD2. With V trimmed by 0 bases and J by 4 bases, 6 bases remained unmatched. The CDR3 totals 16 residues. Germline CDR1 reads MNHNY; CDR2 reads SVGAGI (reference sequence). In DNA, the CDR3 is TGTGCCAGCAGTTACTCGCTGGGGGGGATGTACAATGAGCAGTTCTTC. It yields the protein CASSYSLGGMYNEQFF.

CDR3: CAWSEGRHRGETQYF. CDR3 in DNA: TGTGCCTGGAGTGAGGGCAGGCATAGGGGAGAGACCCAGTACTTC. The chain joins TRBV30 to TRBJ2-5, with D tentatively TRBD1 (5 bases). The CDR3 runs to 15 residues. V was clipped by 1 base and J by 4 bases, with 16 bases between them. Germline CDR1 and CDR2: GTSNPN and SVGIG (reference sequence).

This chain connects TRBV4-1 to TRBJ1-1; D possibly corresponds to TRBD1 (6 bases). This CDR3 has 15 residues. The germline V and J ends were trimmed by 0 bases and 0 bases, with 8 bases remaining between them. Germline V gene sequence: CDR1 MGHRA, CDR2 YSYEKL. In DNA form, the CDR3 reads TGCGCCAGCAGCCAAGATCGGACAGTGAACACTGAAGCTTTCTTT. Encoded protein: CASSQDRTVNTEAFF.

V usage is TRBV6-4 and J usage is TRBJ1-1, with TRBD1 as a possible D gene (5 bases). The ends were cut back, 4 bases at V and 1 base at J, with 7 bases in the middle. Germline CDR1 reads MRHNA; CDR2 reads SNTAGT. This CDR3 spans 13 amino acids. The CDR3 nucleotides are TGTGCCAGCAGTGGGGGGGAGAACACTGAAGCTTTCTTT. Protein: CASSGGENTEAFF.

The chain joins TRBV6-6 to TRBJ2-7; 8 bases match TRBD2. Germline trimming cut 4 bases from V and 6 bases from J; bases unmatched to any gene: 11. Germline values: CDR1 MNHNY, CDR2 SVGAGI (reference sequence). The CDR3 contains 15 residues. CDR3 in DNA: TGTGCCAGCAGTTCTGCGGGGGGCCCTAGGGGCGAGCAGTACGTC. It yields the protein CASSSAGGPRGEQYV.

The CDR3 spells CASSSASGGVGETQYF. The CDR3 nucleotides are TGTGCCAGCAGCTCGGCTAGCGGGGGGGTGGGGGAGACCCAGTACTTC. The chain joins TRBV5-4 to TRBJ2-5; 12 bases agree with TRBD2. CDR1 SGHNT and CDR2 YYREEE come from the germline V gene (reference sequence). The CDR3 is 16 residues long. The V segment lost 3 bases and the J segment 5 bases; nucleotides outside the gene matches: 8.

The CDR3 DNA reads TGTGCCAGCAGCCAGGTTGAGACCCAGTACTTC. Its translation is CASSQVETQYF. The chain uses TRBV7-9 and TRBJ2-5; the D is unclear. V lost 5 bases and J lost 5, with 6 bases in between. The CDR3 is 11 residues long. Germline V CDR1 and CDR2: SEHNR, FQNEAQ (reference sequence).

The rearrangement uses TRBV19 and TRBJ2-5, with a tentative D call TRBD2 (5 bases). Germline V gene data show CDR1 as LNHDA and CDR2 as SQIVND (reference sequence). CDR3 length equals 15 residues. V was cut by 8 bases and J by 4 bases, with 20 bases left in between. The CDR3 here is CASHPGPTRGETQYF. CDR3 DNA sequence: TGTGCCAGTCATCCGGGCCCTACACGGGGAGAGACCCAGTACTTC.

This chain uses TRBV7-9 with TRBJ2-2; D unclear. Germline V gives CDR1 SEHNR, CDR2 FQNEAQ (reference sequence). The CDR3 has 13 amino acids. Trimming removed 5 bases at V and 6 bases at J, with 10 bases between. The CDR3 is CASSPVAPGELFF. CDR3 nucleotides: TGTGCCAGCAGCCCGGTTGCCCCCGGGGAGCTGTTTTTT.

The chain links TRBV30 to TRBJ1-1, with D unresolved. Trimming took 0 bases from V and 4 from J, leaving 9 bases between them. The CDR3 contains 13 residues. CDR1 and CDR2 from the germline V gene are GTSNPN and SVGIG (reference sequence). The CDR3 here is CAWSVKDSTEAFF. The CDR3 coding sequence is TGTGCCTGGAGTGTCAAAGATAGCACTGAAGCTTTCTTT.

The chain combines TRBV19 with TRBJ1-2; 10 bases are shared with TRBD1. J gave up 8 bases and V 7 bases, and 10 bases lay outside the gene matches. There are 14 residues in the CDR3. Germline loops: CDR1 LNHDA, CDR2 SQIVND (reference sequence). CDR3 sequence reads: CASTPRDRGGGYTF. CDR3 nucleotide sequence: TGTGCCAGTACCCCCCGGGACAGGGGAGGAGGCTACACCTTC.

This clone was seen only a few times. This chain uses TRBV28 with TRBJ1-4, with D maybe TRBD1 (5 bases). This CDR3 has 16 residues. The germline CDR1 and CDR2 sequences are MDHEN and SYDVKM. The ends were cut back, 8 bases at V and 3 bases at J, with 19 bases in the middle. CDR3 in DNA: TGTGCCAGCTCGGGGGATCAAATAGTAGCTAATGAAAAACTGTTTTTT. This codes for CASSGDQIVANEKLFF. Filled out from reference TRBV28 and TRBJ1-4, the complete variable domain reads DVKVTQSSRYLVKRTGEKVFLECVQDMDHENMFWYRQDPGLGLRLIYFSYDVKMKEKGDIPEGYSVSREKKERFSLILESASTNQTSMYLCASSGDQIVANEKLFFGSGTQLSVL.

This clone has just a few counts. The V and J genes are TRBV28 and TRBJ1-6; D is unresolved. V lost 2 bases and J lost 7, with 12 bases in between. CDR3 length: 15 amino acids. Germline lookup yields CDR1 MDHEN and CDR2 SYDVKM. CDR3: CASSLTSGGNSPLHF. CDR3 in DNA: TGTGCCAGCAGTTTAACGTCAGGAGGCAATTCACCCCTCCACTTT.

The chain uses TRBV28 and TRBJ2-3; D not certain. Trimming took off 4 bases at V and 0 bases at J, with 8 bases between the two ends. The CDR3 loop spans 14 amino acids. Germline CDR1 and CDR2: MDHEN and SYDVKM. CDR3 sequence: CASSSSSSTDTQYF. DNA for the CDR3: TGTGCCAGCAGTTCGAGTAGTAGCACAGATACGCAGTATTTT. The full variable domain, rest sourced from reference TRBV28 and TRBJ2-3, is DVKVTQSSRYLVKRTGEKVFLECVQDMDHENMFWYRQDPGLGLRLIYFSYDVKMKEKGDIPEGYSVSREKKERFSLILESASTNQTSMYLCASSSSSSTDTQYFGPGTRLTVL.

This sequence joins TRBV28 and TRBJ1-1; tentative D call: TRBD1 (6 bases). Germline assignment: CDR1 MDHEN and CDR2 SYDVKM. V lost 1 base and J 8 bases, leaving 14 bases between the germline ends. The CDR3 runs to 14 residues. The CDR3 sequence: CASSLLTGSLEAFF. The CDR3 DNA reads TGTGCCAGCAGTTTATTAACAGGGAGCTTGGAAGCTTTCTTT.

This chain joins TRBV30 and TRBJ1-2; D might be TRBD1 (5 bases). The ends were cut back, 3 bases at V and 5 bases at J, with 7 bases in the middle. Germline assignment: CDR1 GTSNPN and CDR2 SVGIG (reference sequence). The CDR3 runs to 11 residues. CDR3 DNA sequence: TGTGCCTGGAGCCAGGGTTATGGCTACACCTTC. Amino acid sequence: CAWSQGYGYTF.

CDR3 in DNA: TGTGCCAGCAGTCCACACCGGGACAGGGATCGAAACACCATATATTTT. Its protein is CASSPHRDRDRNTIYF. The rearrangement links TRBV28 to TRBJ1-3; 9 bases fit TRBD1. Germline CDR1 is MDHEN and CDR2 is SYDVKM. V lost 5 bases and J lost 5; bases outside the gene matches: 10. The CDR3 runs 16 residues.

This chain links TRBV13 with TRBJ2-1; 8 bases agree with TRBD2. The CDR3 length is 16 residues. Germline CDR1 and CDR2: PRHDT and FYEKMQ (reference sequence). V lost 2 bases to trimming and J lost 4 bases; unmatched junction nucleotides: 7. The CDR3 reads CASSLIGSSGYNEQFF. The DNA for the CDR3 is TGTGCCAGCAGCTTAATCGGCTCTAGCGGGTACAATGAGCAGTTCTTC.

This sequence joins TRBV7-2 and TRBJ1-3, with D uncertain. Trimming stripped 4 bases from V and 0 bases from J, with 13 bases between. Germline loops: CDR1 SGHTA, CDR2 FQGNSA. This CDR3 is 16 amino acids long. DNA for the CDR3: TGTGCCAGCAGCTCTACGGTTCTCACCTCTGGAAACACCATATATTTT. The encoded protein is CASSSTVLTSGNTIYF.

This clone was seen only a few times. The CDR3: CASSQDYGTSGGGEQFF. The CDR3 DNA reads TGTGCCAGCAGCCAAGATTATGGGACTAGCGGGGGGGGCGAGCAGTTCTTC. The chain links TRBV4-2 to TRBJ2-1, with 16 bases fitting TRBD2. Germline CDR1 and CDR2: LGHNA and YNFKEQ. The V segment lost 0 bases and the J segment 10 bases; nucleotides outside the gene matches: 6. This CDR3 is built from 17 residues.

This chain connects TRBV7-9 to TRBJ2-4; 7 bases are a match to TRBD1. Germline CDR1 is SEHNR and CDR2 is FQNEAQ (reference sequence). This CDR3 is 14 amino acids long. Trimming removed 4 bases from V and 3 bases from J; junction bases left unmatched: 3. The CDR3 sequence: CASSSTGDKNIQYF. CDR3 sequence (DNA): TGTGCCAGCAGCTCAACAGGGGACAAAAACATTCAGTACTTC.

The chain joins TRBV9 to TRBJ2-3, with 12 bases aligning to TRBD1. After removal of 6 bases from V and 5 bases from J, the junction contained 10 bases not matched to a gene. CDR1 and CDR2 from the germline V gene are SGDLS and YYNGEE. The CDR3 has 16 residues. CDR3 bases: TGTGCCAGCACGTCCGGGACAGGGGGCGAGGGAGATACGCAGTATTTT. Its translation: CASTSGTGGEGDTQYF.

The J gene is TRBJ2-3, the V gene TRBV19, with 7 bases fitting TRBD2. Looked up from germline, CDR1 is LNHDA and CDR2 is SQIVND (reference sequence). The ends lost 0 bases at V and 0 bases at J; junction bases unmatched: 6. The CDR3 consists of 17 residues. The CDR3 loop reads CASSIDRRTRSTDTQYF. The CDR3 DNA reads as TGTGCCAGTAGTATAGATCGGCGGACTAGAAGCACAGATACGCAGTATTTT.

The chain employs TRBV27 and TRBJ1-5; possibly TRBD1 for D (5 bases). Germline CDR1 and CDR2: MNHEY and SMNVEV (reference sequence). V was shortened by 7 bases and J by 3 bases, with 13 bases between the two germline ends. CDR3 size: 14 residues. CDR3 in DNA: TGTGCCAGCAACCCTTCAGGGTTCAATCAGCCCCAGCATTTT. This codes for CASNPSGFNQPQHF.

The chain carries TRBV7-6 and TRBJ1-2, with 7 bases lining up with TRBD1. This CDR3 is built from 15 residues. Germline V lookup: CDR1 SGHVS, CDR2 FNYEAQ. V lost 1 base and J lost 4; bases outside the gene matches: 6. CDR3 in DNA: TGTGCCAGCAGCTTAGATGTAGGGACAGCCTATGGCTACACCTTC. This encodes CASSLDVGTAYGYTF.

V and J are TRBV18 and TRBJ1-2; a weak D match, TRBD1 (6 bases). The CDR3 has 17 residues. Germline CDR1 KGHSH, CDR2 LQKENI. Trimming cost V 3 bases and J 2 bases, with 19 bases left between them. In nucleotides, the CDR3 is TGTGCCAGCTCACCCCAAGGGCCCCGGGGGGCCAACTATGGCTACACCTTC. The encoded protein is CASSPQGPRGANYGYTF.